A single sample is the source of the 7 T cell receptor beta chains below, sequenced in a study of T cells in tuberculosis. The time point denotes: new active TB diagnosis, blood taken before or within 7 days of starting treatment. The repertoire was sequenced with immunoSEQ multiplex PCR; TCRdb's copy has only in-frame clones and lacks some. The sample holds tens of thousands of clones, 70% to 90% seen once. The sequenced sample was PBMCs, obtained at tuberculosis diagnosis. These receptors came from an adult with tuberculosis.

The V call is TRBV28, the J call TRBJ2-7; D may be TRBD2 (6 bases). The CDR3 is 11 residues long. The V gene lost 5 bases and the J gene lost 7 bases, with 9 bases spanning the gap. CDR1 MDHEN and CDR2 SYDVKM come from the germline V gene. The CDR3 nucleotides read TGTGCCAGCAGTCTTGGAGGGGAGCAGTACTTC. Translating gives CASSLGGEQYF.

The chain uses TRBV30 and TRBJ2-7, with D possibly being TRBD2 (6 bases). The CDR3 has 14 residues. Germline CDR1 is GTSNPN and CDR2 is SVGIG (reference sequence). V was pared by 0 bases and J by 6 bases, with 15 bases between. CDR3 amino acids: CAWSVLEGQGEQYF. The CDR3, as DNA: TGTGCCTGGAGTGTACTGGAGGGGCAGGGCGAGCAGTACTTC.

The chain combines TRBV2 with TRBJ2-3; 7 bases align to TRBD2. Looked up from germline, CDR1 is SNHLY and CDR2 is FYNNEI. The length of the CDR3 is 15 residues. After removal of 3 bases from V and 4 bases from J, the junction contained 7 bases not matched to a gene. The DNA of the CDR3 is TGTGCCAGCAGTGAGGGGCGGGAGCGGGCAGATACGCAGTATTTT. Amino acids: CASSEGRERADTQYF.

The rearrangement joins TRBV6-5 to TRBJ1-5; a possible D gene is TRBD1 (6 bases). Germline V lookup: CDR1 MNHEY, CDR2 SVGAGI. V dropped 4 bases and J dropped 0 bases, with 10 bases sitting between them. The CDR3 runs 15 residues. CDR3 in DNA: TGTGCCAGCAGTTTGACAGGCGATAGCAATCAGCCCCAGCATTTT. Its protein is CASSLTGDSNQPQHF.

V is TRBV11-3 and J is TRBJ2-5, with D perhaps matching TRBD2 (6 bases). The CDR3 is 15 amino acids. The germline CDR1 and CDR2 sequences are SGHNT and YENEEA. V gave up 1 base and J gave up 5 bases, with 14 bases separating them. The CDR3, as DNA: TGTGCCAGCAGCTTAGGTGGAGCAGGAGGGGAGACCCAGTACTTC. Translated, it gives CASSLGGAGGETQYF.

The gene calls are TRBV27 and TRBJ2-3, with 8 bases fitting TRBD1. J was trimmed by 4 bases and V by 5 bases; bases with no gene match: 5. Germline values: CDR1 MNHEY, CDR2 SMNVEV (reference sequence). There are 14 residues in the CDR3. The CDR3 sequence is CASSRDRLADTQYF. The CDR3 bases are TGTGCCAGCAGTCGGGACAGGTTGGCAGATACGCAGTATTTT.

The chain recombines TRBV15 with TRBJ1-4; weak D call: TRBD1 (5 bases). The CDR3 sequence is 14 residues long. Trimming took 5 bases from V and 8 from J, leaving 15 bases between them. Germline lookup yields CDR1 LNHNV and CDR2 YYDKDF (reference sequence). This CDR3 reads CATSLRGEGEKLFF. The CDR3, as DNA: TGTGCCACCAGCCTCCGAGGGGAGGGAGAAAAACTGTTTTTT.